A selection of T cell receptor beta chains follows, all from one sample in a study of T cells after yellow fever vaccination. A single record per CDR3 protein comes from TCRdb applying MiXCR to the 5' RACE reads. The data contain approximately 300,000 distinct CDR3 sequences, approximately 11% of them singletons. This specimen was CD4+ T cells sorted from PBMCs, taken 45 days after the yellow fever booster vaccination. These receptors were collected from a man younger than 35 who received the YFV17D yellow fever vaccine. CDR3s include the opening cysteine and the closing phenylalanine or tryptophan. Each record gives: J gene, V gene, D gene, clone size, CDR3 protein, CDR3 DNA. A D gene is named only where the DNA matches it firmly. Clone size is given for some rows only: seen once, a few or many times, or a class if the clone is expanded.

TRBJ1-5,TRBV6-5,NA,few,CASSYSSGLENQPQHF,TGTGCCAGCAGTTACTCGTCGGGCCTTGAGAATCAGCCCCAGCATTTT
TRBJ1-5,TRBV6-1,NA,few,CASSEAPQRNNQPQHF,TGTGCCAGCAGTGAAGCGCCTCAACGGAACAATCAGCCCCAGCATTTT
TRBJ1-5,TRBV20-1,TRBD1,NA,CSAGGGTGVQPQHF,TGCAGTGCTGGTGGGGGAACAGGGGTCCAGCCCCAGCATTTT
TRBJ2-1,TRBV12-3/TRBV12-4,TRBD2,many,CASRSRTSGGAVGPTWYNEQFF,TGTGCCAGCAGAAGCAGGACTAGCGGGGGGGCCGTTGGTCCCACATGGTACAATGAGCAGTTCTTC
TRBJ2-3,TRBV2,NA,few,CASVGGLSHADTQYF,TGTGCCAGCGTGGGGGGCTTGAGTCACGCAGATACGCAGTATTTT
TRBJ2-7,TRBV12-3/TRBV12-4,NA,NA,CASSLLGVASSYEQYF,TGTGCCAGCAGTCTCCTGGGAGTAGCGAGCTCCTACGAGCAGTACTTC
TRBJ2-3,TRBV6-2/TRBV6-3,TRBD2,few,CASRERGGRTDTQYF,TGTGCCAGCAGAGAGCGGGGGGGACGCACAGATACGCAGTATTTT
TRBJ2-7,TRBV11-1,NA,NA,CASSLGGRASYEQYF,TGTGCCAGCAGCCTAGGAGGCAGGGCTTCCTACGAGCAGTACTTC
TRBJ1-1,TRBV18,NA,NA,CASSPRYMNTEAFF,TGTGCCAGCTCACCGAGATATATGAACACTGAAGCTTTCTTT
TRBJ2-3,TRBV19,TRBD1,few,CASQGDMGTDTQYF,TGTGCCAGCCAGGGGGATATGGGCACAGATACGCAGTATTTT
TRBJ2-3,TRBV7-2,TRBD2,many,CASRSGGSTDTQYF,TGTGCCAGCAGGTCCGGGGGGAGCACAGATACGCAGTATTTT
TRBJ2-7,TRBV4-2,NA,few,CASSLAAGPNEQYF,TGTGCCAGCAGCCTAGCGGCCGGGCCTAACGAGCAGTACTTC
TRBJ1-6,TRBV7-3,NA,few,CASSLVGGYNSPLHF,TGTGCCAGCAGCTTAGTCGGGGGGTATAATTCACCCCTCCACTTT
TRBJ2-5,TRBV27,NA,many,CASSLQGRQETQYF,TGTGCCAGCAGTTTACAGGGGAGGCAAGAGACCCAGTACTTC
TRBJ1-6,TRBV12-1,NA,NA,CASSHGQGGSPLHF,TGTGCCAGCAGCCACGGACAGGGAGGTTCACCCCTCCACTTT
TRBJ2-5,TRBV12-3/TRBV12-4,NA,many,CASRPMPQETQYF,TGTGCCAGCAGGCCAATGCCCCAAGAGACCCAGTACTTC
TRBJ2-1,TRBV20-1,TRBD2,many,CSATGTSGGAGSYNEQFF,TGCAGTGCAACCGGGACTAGCGGGGGGGCAGGGTCCTACAATGAGCAGTTCTTC
TRBJ2-1,TRBV12-3/TRBV12-4,TRBD1,few,CASSLARQGLGNEQFF,TGTGCCAGCAGTTTAGCGCGACAGGGGCTTGGCAATGAGCAGTTCTTC
TRBJ2-1,TRBV15,NA,NA,CATSRALQDEQFF,TGTGCCACCAGCAGAGCTCTACAGGATGAGCAGTTCTTC
TRBJ2-1,TRBV6-5,NA,few,CATLRSGQTYNEQFF,TGTGCCACCCTAAGGAGTGGACAGACCTACAATGAGCAGTTCTTC
TRBJ1-6,TRBV4-1,TRBD1,NA,CASSRDTGQSNSPLHF,TGCGCCAGCAGCCGCGATACGGGACAGAGTAATTCACCCCTCCACTTT
TRBJ1-5,TRBV29-1,NA,NA,CSVGQGTGNQPQHF,TGCAGCGTTGGGCAGGGGACGGGCAATCAGCCCCAGCATTTT
TRBJ2-3,TRBV20-1,NA,NA,CSASPGPDTQYF,TGCAGTGCTTCCCCCGGGCCAGATACGCAGTATTTT
TRBJ2-5,TRBV16,NA,many,CASSQSGGSGTQYF,TGTGCCAGCAGCCAATCAGGAGGGTCCGGGACCCAGTACTTC
TRBJ2-4,TRBV5-1,TRBD1,many,CASGPGQGAVDIQYF,TGCGCCAGCGGACCAGGACAGGGGGCCGTTGACATTCAGTACTTC
TRBJ2-1,TRBV7-2,NA,few,CASSLRLAPEQFF,TGTGCCAGCAGCTTACGTTTAGCACCTGAGCAGTTCTTC
TRBJ2-3,TRBV12-3/TRBV12-4,NA,many,CATYRAGFTDTQYF,TGTGCCACCTACCGCGCAGGCTTCACAGATACGCAGTATTTT
TRBJ2-3,TRBV4-3,TRBD2,NA,CASSQASGGSDTQYF,TGCGCCAGCAGCCAAGCTAGCGGGGGATCAGATACGCAGTATTTT
TRBJ1-4,TRBV7-2,NA,NA,CASSLQGFEKLFF,TGTGCCAGCAGCCTACAGGGATTTGAAAAACTGTTTTTT
TRBJ1-2,TRBV5-6,NA,few,CASSLGDPNGYTF,TGTGCCAGCAGCTTGGGGGATCCTAATGGCTACACCTTC
TRBJ1-1,TRBV7-8,NA,many,CASSFREGAEAFF,TGTGCCAGCAGCTTTAGGGAGGGAGCTGAAGCTTTCTTT
TRBJ2-4,TRBV20-1,NA,few,CSASQDTNIQYF,TGCAGTGCCAGTCAGGACACAAACATTCAGTACTTC
TRBJ2-4,TRBV5-1,NA,NA,CASSLEGSKNIQYF,TGCGCCAGCAGCTTGGAGGGATCCAAAAACATTCAGTACTTC
TRBJ2-1,TRBV6-1,TRBD2,few,CASRGDSGGAHEQFF,TGTGCCAGCAGGGGGGATAGCGGGGGGGCACATGAGCAGTTCTTC
TRBJ1-3,TRBV10-3,NA,NA,CAISESFATEISGNTIYF,TGTGCCATCAGTGAGTCCTTTGCGACGGAGATCTCTGGAAACACCATATATTTT
TRBJ2-5,TRBV6-2/TRBV6-3,TRBD1,NA,CASTLETGGEETQYF,TGTGCCAGCACTCTAGAGACAGGGGGCGAAGAGACCCAGTACTTC
TRBJ2-1,TRBV7-9,TRBD1,NA,CASSQGQHNEQFF,TGTGCCAGCAGCCAGGGACAGCACAATGAGCAGTTCTTC
TRBJ1-6,TRBV7-9,NA,NA,CASSLGFGNDNSPLHF,TGTGCCAGCAGCTTGGGTTTCGGGAACGATAATTCACCCCTCCACTTT
TRBJ1-2,TRBV19,NA,few,CASRAGTSRENGYTF,TGTGCCAGCAGAGCTGGGACATCAAGAGAAAACGGCTACACCTTC
TRBJ2-1,TRBV7-2,NA,NA,CASSLSPYNEQFF,TGTGCCAGCAGCTTATCTCCTTACAATGAGCAGTTCTTC
TRBJ2-2,TRBV10-3,NA,NA,CAISPVGIGELFF,TGTGCCATCAGTCCAGTAGGCATAGGGGAGCTGTTTTTT
TRBJ2-6,TRBV7-9,TRBD1,few,CASSPGTGDSGANVLTF,TGTGCCAGCAGCCCAGGGACAGGCGACTCTGGGGCCAACGTCCTGACTTTC
TRBJ1-2,TRBV3-1,NA,many,CASSQPLGANYGYTF,TGTGCCAGCAGCCAGCCCCTCGGAGCTAACTATGGCTACACCTTC
TRBJ1-5,TRBV4-3,NA,few,CASSQGTVGDQPQHF,TGCGCCAGCAGCCAAGGGACGGTGGGGGATCAGCCCCAGCATTTT
TRBJ2-2,TRBV20-1,TRBD2,NA,CSARLAGGLTGELFF,TGCAGTGCTAGACTAGCGGGGGGGCTGACCGGGGAGCTGTTTTTT
TRBJ2-3,TRBV28,NA,few,CASKGYFDTQYF,TGTGCCAGCAAGGGATATTTTGATACGCAGTATTTT
TRBJ2-3,TRBV12-3/TRBV12-4,NA,many,CASSTGTLSTDTQYF,TGTGCCAGCAGTACCGGGACGCTTAGCACAGATACGCAGTATTTT
TRBJ2-1,TRBV6-6,NA,NA,CASSSTTGTLQARLF,TGTGCCAGCAGTTCCACCACCGGGACTCTCCAGGCTAGGCTCTTC
TRBJ1-5,TRBV7-9,NA,NA,CASSTGAISQPQHF,TGTGCCAGCAGTACGGGGGCGATAAGTCAGCCCCAGCATTTT
TRBJ2-3,TRBV10-3,NA,few,CAISDTVTDTQYF,TGTGCCATCAGTGATACCGTTACAGATACGCAGTATTTT
TRBJ1-4,TRBV5-1,TRBD1,few,CASSRNRGTNEKLFF,TGCGCCAGCAGCAGGAACAGGGGGACTAATGAAAAACTGTTTTTT
TRBJ1-1,TRBV4-2,NA,few,CASSQVRDGEAFF,TGTGCCAGCAGCCAAGTTCGGGACGGTGAAGCTTTCTTT
TRBJ2-7,TRBV20-1,TRBD2,many,CSAFGGGPGEQYF,TGCAGTGCCTTCGGCGGGGGGCCCGGGGAGCAGTACTTC
TRBJ2-6,TRBV30,NA,NA,CAWSRRSSGANVLTF,TGTGCCTGGAGCCGCAGATCCTCTGGGGCCAACGTCCTGACTTTC
TRBJ2-1,TRBV5-1,TRBD2,many,CASSPGGTLSSYNEQFF,TGCGCCAGCAGCCCGGGGGGGACTCTGAGCTCCTACAATGAGCAGTTCTTC
TRBJ2-2,TRBV20-1,NA,many,CSASVWGGPGELFF,TGCAGTGCTAGCGTGTGGGGGGGCCCCGGGGAGCTGTTTTTT
TRBJ2-3,TRBV30,TRBD2,many,CAWSRGAGGLTDTQYF,TGTGCCTGGAGTCGAGGAGCGGGGGGGTTAACAGATACGCAGTATTTT
TRBJ1-1,TRBV6-5,NA,once,CASSYGVMNTEAFF,TGTGCCAGCAGTTACGGAGTTATGAACACTGAAGCTTTCTTT